The 22 T cell receptor beta chains reported below all come from one sample, sequenced in a study of T cells in Graves' hyperthyroidism and ophthalmopathy. Researchers took RNA transcripts and amplified the TCR beta CDR3 regions from them. A set of HTBI primers served as the primers for a first-round RT-PCR of the TCR CDR3. MiXCR was run by TCRdb on the multiplex PCR reads, yielding one entry per CDR3 protein. The sample records about 640,000 distinct CDR3 sequences, roughly 20% being singletons. The sequencing input was blood. Every receptor here comes from a man aged 25 to 40 with Graves' ophthalmopathy.

The sample holds a few counts of this clonotype. The chain couples TRBV7-9 to TRBJ1-2; 11 bases line up with TRBD1. V was clipped by 5 bases and J by 3 bases; unmatched bases: 8. The CDR3 has 16 amino acids. Germline CDR1 and CDR2: SEHNR and FQNEAQ (reference sequence). This CDR3 is CASSTGTGGADYGYTF. The CDR3 DNA sequence: TGTGCCAGCAGCACCGGGACAGGGGGTGCCGACTATGGCTACACCTTC.

This clonotype was detected ten times or more. This chain joins TRBV30 and TRBJ1-1; D is undetermined. Trimming removed 4 bases from V and 0 bases from J, with 15 bases in between. The CDR3 loop spans 15 amino acids. Germline V gene data show CDR1 as GTSNPN and CDR2 as SVGIG (reference sequence). CDR3 loop: CAWKRVGAVNTEAFF. The CDR3 DNA follows: TGTGCCTGGAAGCGAGTAGGAGCCGTGAACACTGAAGCTTTCTTT.

This chain connects TRBV19 to TRBJ1-5; D gene unclear. Germline CDR1 reads LNHDA; CDR2 reads SQIVND (reference sequence). With 2 bases removed from V and 4 bases from J, the gap between germline ends came to 9 bases. The CDR3 contains 14 residues. The CDR3 DNA reads TGTGCCAGTAGTATAATCCCGGGGAATCAGCCCCAGCATTTT. It translates to CASSIIPGNQPQHF.

The sample holds many counts of this clonotype. The chain combines TRBV20-1 with TRBJ2-7, with 7 bases lining up with TRBD1. Germline V gene data show CDR1 as DFQATT and CDR2 as SNEGSKA (reference sequence). The CDR3 sequence is 12 residues long. Losses at the gene ends were 5 bases for V and 5 bases for J; bases not matched to a gene: 6. Here the CDR3 reads CSAGRQGNEQYF. The CDR3 DNA is TGCAGTGCTGGCCGACAGGGTAACGAGCAGTACTTC.

This clonotype turned up a few times. The chain uses TRBV7-2 and TRBJ2-7; 8 bases agree with TRBD1. CDR1 SGHTA and CDR2 FQGNSA come from the germline V gene. The CDR3 spans 17 residues. The ends lost 5 bases at V and 2 bases at J; junction bases unmatched: 14. In DNA, the CDR3 is TGTGCCAGCAGCGCGCCACGAACGGGGACAGGAACCTACGAGCAGTACTTC. Translating it yields CASSAPRTGTGTYEQYF.

This clonotype was detected only once. One end of the junction varies from germline; a read error may be responsible. The chain employs TRBV29-1 and TRBJ2-5; D gene uncertain. The CDR3 sequence is 11 residues long. Germline CDR1 reads SQVTM; CDR2 reads ANQGSEA. The DNA for the CDR3 is TGCAGCGTTGAGATAGTAGAGGCCCAGTACTTC. It encodes CSVEIVEAQYF.

CDR3 amino acids: CSALGGLAGSSPYNEQFF. CDR3 nucleotide sequence: TGCAGTGCCCTCGGCGGACTAGCGGGATCGAGCCCCTACAATGAGCAGTTCTTC. The J gene is TRBJ2-1, the V gene TRBV20-1; 12 bases map to TRBD2. The germline V gene has CDR1 DFQATT and CDR2 SNEGSKA (reference sequence). V lost 6 bases to trimming and J lost 2 bases; unmatched junction nucleotides: 14. The CDR3 is made up of 18 amino acids.

Of note for this clonotype: At one of its ends the junction is not consistent with the germline gene, which may arise from a read error. This CDR3 reads CASSPGPSFNEQYF. In DNA, the CDR3 is TGTGCTAGCAGCCCGGGACCGTCTTTCAACGAGCAGTACTTC. The chain recombines TRBV7-7 with TRBJ2-7; the D call may be TRBD1 or TRBD2 (5 bases each). The V gene's germline CDR1 is SSHAT and CDR2 FNYEAQ (reference sequence). The CDR3 sequence is 14 residues long.

This clonotype was counted ten times or more. The genes are TRBV5-1 and TRBJ2-3; 8 nucleotides match TRBD1. J lost 5 bases, V lost 4 bases, and 9 bases had no gene match. CDR3 length equals 15 residues. Germline values: CDR1 SGHRS, CDR2 YFSETQ. The CDR3 DNA reads TGCGCCAGCAGCGGCCGACAGGGGTCCCTAGATACGCAGTATTTT. The encoded protein is CASSGRQGSLDTQYF.

This clonotype has only a few counts. The chain is built from TRBV20-1 and TRBJ2-1, with 9 bases lining up with TRBD2. V gave up 5 bases and J gave up 6 bases; unmatched junction bases: 8. The CDR3 is 14 amino acids. Germline CDR1 and CDR2: DFQATT and SNEGSKA (reference sequence). The CDR3 protein is CSADESGRPNEQFF. CDR3 DNA sequence: TGCAGTGCTGATGAGAGCGGGAGGCCCAATGAGCAGTTCTTC.

The chain joins TRBV28 to TRBJ2-7, with 11 bases lining up with TRBD1. The CDR3 is 19 amino acids. V shed 3 bases, J shed 0 bases, and the junction held 13 bases outside the gene matches. From germline, CDR1 is MDHEN and CDR2 SYDVKM. The CDR3 here is CASSLPLDRGRRSSYEQYF. The CDR3 coding sequence is TGTGCCAGCAGTTTGCCCTTGGACAGGGGGCGAAGGAGCTCCTACGAGCAGTACTTC.

V is TRBV4-2 and J is TRBJ2-7; D possibly corresponds to TRBD1 (5 bases). This CDR3 is 15 amino acids long. V lost 0 bases and J 3 bases, leaving 12 bases between the germline ends. From germline, CDR1 is LGHNA and CDR2 YNFKEQ. CDR3 DNA sequence: TGTGCCAGCAGCCAAGAGAGCAGGGAACTCTACGAGCAGTACTTC. Its translation: CASSQESRELYEQYF.

This chain joins TRBV5-6 and TRBJ1-1; D is ambiguous. Trimming took 5 bases from V and 0 from J, leaving 14 bases between them. CDR1 SGHDT and CDR2 YYEEEE come from the germline V gene. This CDR3 comprises 15 residues. The CDR3 loop reads CASSYLPGVNTEAFF. For the CDR3, the DNA is TGTGCCAGCAGTTACCTTCCGGGAGTGAACACTGAAGCTTTCTTT.

The V call is TRBV5-1, the J call TRBJ2-7; D gene ambiguous. Germline assignment: CDR1 SGHRS and CDR2 YFSETQ. This CDR3 is 13 amino acids long. V was cut by 7 bases and J by 1 base, with 12 bases left in between. The CDR3 spells CASDALDSYEQYF. DNA for the CDR3: TGCGCCAGCGATGCCCTCGATTCCTACGAGCAGTACTTC.

This chain connects TRBV6-2 or TRBV6-3 to TRBJ2-2; 10 nucleotides align to TRBD2. Trimming at V came to 2 bases and at J to 6 bases, leaving 9 bases not matched to a gene. The CDR3 consists of 17 residues. The V gene's germline CDR1 is MNHEY and CDR2 SVGEGT. The CDR3 nucleotides read TGTGCCAGCAGTTACATGGCTAGCGGGAGTTCGGCCGGGGAGCTGTTTTTT. Translated: CASSYMASGSSAGELFF.

This clonotype was seen a handful of times. The chain has TRBV7-6 and TRBJ2-7; TRBD2 matches at 9 bases. Germline V gene sequence: CDR1 SGHVS, CDR2 FNYEAQ. Trimming removed 8 bases from V and 6 bases from J; junction bases left unmatched: 14. The CDR3 loop spans 15 amino acids. The CDR3 DNA reads as TGTGCCAGCGGGCCTATGACTAGCGGAGGGGGCGAGCAGTACTTC. This gives the protein CASGPMTSGGGEQYF.

The sample holds many counts of this clonotype. The chain links TRBV3-1 to TRBJ1-1, with 11 bases identical to TRBD1. The CDR3 totals 14 residues. Per the germline V gene, CDR1 is LGHDT and CDR2 is YNNKEL (reference sequence). J gave up 4 bases and V 3 bases, and 1 base lay outside the gene matches. The chain's CDR3 is CASSQGTGGTEAFF. As DNA, the CDR3 is TGTGCCAGCAGCCAGGGGACAGGGGGCACTGAAGCTTTCTTT.

This clonotype occurred many times. This chain uses TRBV2 with TRBJ1-1; D ambiguous. The CDR3 has 15 amino acids. CDR1 is SNHLY and CDR2 is FYNNEI in the germline V gene. V was pared by 1 base and J by 3 bases, with 12 bases between. The CDR3, as DNA: TGTGCCAGCAGTGAAGTGGACGGAAGATACACTGAAGCTTTCTTT. Its protein product is CASSEVDGRYTEAFF.

CDR3 amino acids: CASSLWAGSEKLFF. The CDR3 coding sequence is TGTGCCAGCAGTTTGTGGGCCGGAAGTGAAAAACTGTTTTTT. The chain links TRBV27 to TRBJ1-4, with D unclear. V lost 3 bases and J 7 bases, leaving 12 bases between the germline ends. Germline V gene sequence: CDR1 MNHEY, CDR2 SMNVEV (reference sequence). There are 14 residues in the CDR3.

This chain connects TRBV29-1 to TRBJ2-1, with D unresolved. The CDR3 has 13 amino acids. Trimming pared 4 bases from V and 0 bases from J, leaving 7 bases between. The germline V gene encodes CDR1 SQVTM and CDR2 ANQGSEA. The CDR3 here is CSVVDSSYNEQFF. The DNA for the CDR3 is TGCAGCGTTGTAGATAGCTCCTACAATGAGCAGTTCTTC.

The chain carries TRBV28 and TRBJ2-7; D is unresolved. The germline gives CDR1 MDHEN, CDR2 SYDVKM. V lost 3 bases and J 6 bases, leaving 18 bases between the germline ends. This CDR3 has 15 amino acids. CDR3 coding DNA: TGTGCCAGCAGTTTTAGCTTTAGGGCCTTGGGCGAGCAGTACTTC. This gives the protein CASSFSFRALGEQYF. The variable domain in full, with the rest retrieved from reference TRBV28 and TRBJ2-7, is DVKVTQSSRYLVKRTGEKVFLECVQDMDHENMFWYRQDPGLGLRLIYFSYDVKMKEKGDIPEGYSVSREKKERFSLILESASTNQTSMYLCASSFSFRALGEQYFGPGTRLTVT.

The table lists this clonotype with a few counts. The chain uses TRBV9 and TRBJ2-5; D might be TRBD1 (6 bases). There are 15 residues in the CDR3. V lost 0 bases to trimming and J lost 4 bases, with 13 bases between them. CDR1 is SGDLS and CDR2 is YYNGEE in the germline V gene. The CDR3 sequence: CASSVEPGETETQYF. The CDR3 bases are TGTGCCAGCAGCGTAGAGCCAGGGGAAACAGAGACCCAGTACTTC. The variable domain in full, with the rest retrieved from reference TRBV9 and TRBJ2-5, is DSGVTQTPKHLITATGQRVTLRCSPRSGDLSVYWYQQSLDQGLQFLIQYYNGEERAKGNILERFSAQQFPDLHSELNLSSLELGDSALYFCASSVEPGETETQYFGPGTRLLVL.